The clone carrying this T cell receptor beta chain was found many times. It was with unique molecular identifiers that the TCRbeta library was prepared. MiXCR, applied by TCRdb to the PCR reads, yields one record per CDR3 protein. The sample contains some 600,000 distinct CDR3 sequences, 16% of which appear only once. This record belongs to a study of T-cell reconstitution after alpha-beta-depleted transplantation in children. V dropped 6 bases and J dropped 4 bases, with 24 bases sitting between them. Germline-derived CDR1 and CDR2 are DFQATT and SNEGSKA (reference sequence). The CDR3 is 17 residues long.

This rearrangement joins TRBV20-1 to TRBJ2-2, with TRBD2 as a possible D gene (5 bases). The TCR sequence derives from a human donor who donated a stem cell graft to a child with acute myeloid leukemia. The sequenced sample was PBMCs from the stem cell graft donor, obtained from the stem cell graft. The CDR3 sequence: CSASPTTSLRVTGELFF. Here the CDR3 DNA reads TGCAGTGCGTCCCCGACTACATCCCTTCGCGTCACCGGGGAGCTGTTTTTT.